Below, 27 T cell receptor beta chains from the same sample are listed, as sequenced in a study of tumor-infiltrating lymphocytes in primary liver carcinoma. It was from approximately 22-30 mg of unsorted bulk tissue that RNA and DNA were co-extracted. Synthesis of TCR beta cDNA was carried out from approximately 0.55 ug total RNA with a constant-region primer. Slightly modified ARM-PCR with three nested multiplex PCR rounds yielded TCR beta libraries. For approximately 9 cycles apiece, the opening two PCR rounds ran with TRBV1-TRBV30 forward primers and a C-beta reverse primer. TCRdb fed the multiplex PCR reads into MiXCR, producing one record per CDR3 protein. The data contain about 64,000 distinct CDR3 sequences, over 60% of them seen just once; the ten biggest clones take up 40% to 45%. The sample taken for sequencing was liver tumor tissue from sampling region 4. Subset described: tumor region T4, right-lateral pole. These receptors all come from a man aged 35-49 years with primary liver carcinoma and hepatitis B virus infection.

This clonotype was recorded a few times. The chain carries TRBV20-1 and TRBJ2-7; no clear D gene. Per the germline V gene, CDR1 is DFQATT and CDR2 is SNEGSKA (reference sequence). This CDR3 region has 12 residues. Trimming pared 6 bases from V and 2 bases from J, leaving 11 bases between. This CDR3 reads CSAPLPPYEQYF. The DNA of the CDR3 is TGCAGTGCCCCACTTCCTCCCTACGAGCAGTACTTC.

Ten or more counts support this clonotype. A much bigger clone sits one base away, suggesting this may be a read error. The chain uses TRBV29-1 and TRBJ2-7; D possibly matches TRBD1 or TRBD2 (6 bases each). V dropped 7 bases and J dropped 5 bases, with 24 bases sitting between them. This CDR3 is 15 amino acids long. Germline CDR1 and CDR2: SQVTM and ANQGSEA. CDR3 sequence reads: CSARTMGGVIHEQYF. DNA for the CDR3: TGCAGCGCTAGGACGATGGGGGGCGTAATCCACGAGCAGTACTTC.

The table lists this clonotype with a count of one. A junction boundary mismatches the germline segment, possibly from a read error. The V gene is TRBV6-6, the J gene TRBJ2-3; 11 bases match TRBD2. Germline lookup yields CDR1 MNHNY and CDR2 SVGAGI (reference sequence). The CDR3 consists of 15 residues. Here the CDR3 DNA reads TGCGCCAGCAGTGAGATTAGCGGGAGGGCAGATACGCAGTATTTT. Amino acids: CASSEISGRADTQYF.

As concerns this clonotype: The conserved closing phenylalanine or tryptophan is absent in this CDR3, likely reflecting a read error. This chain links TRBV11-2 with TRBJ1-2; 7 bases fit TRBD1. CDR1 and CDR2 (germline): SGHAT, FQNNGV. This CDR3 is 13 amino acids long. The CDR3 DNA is TGTGCCAACAGCCTGTACAGGGGCTATGGCTACACCTTA. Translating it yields CANSLYRGYGYTL.

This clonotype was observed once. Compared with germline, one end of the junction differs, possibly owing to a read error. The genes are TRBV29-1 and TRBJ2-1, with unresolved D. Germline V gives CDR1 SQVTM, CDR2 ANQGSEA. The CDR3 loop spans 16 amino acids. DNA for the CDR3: TGCAGCGTTGAAGATCCAGATAGGAGCTCCTTCAATGAGCAGTTCTTC. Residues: CSVEDPDRSSFNEQFF.

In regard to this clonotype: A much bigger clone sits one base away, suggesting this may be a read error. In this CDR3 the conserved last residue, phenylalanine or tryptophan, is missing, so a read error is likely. DNA of the CDR3: TGTGCCAACACCGATAGGAGAGGCTACACCCTC. The encoded protein is CANTDRRGYTL. This chain uses TRBV6-5 with TRBJ1-2, with D unclear. The CDR3 has 11 residues. Trimming shortened V by 10 bases and J by 8 bases, and 14 bases separated the two germline ends. CDR1 and CDR2 (germline): MNHEY, SVGAGI.

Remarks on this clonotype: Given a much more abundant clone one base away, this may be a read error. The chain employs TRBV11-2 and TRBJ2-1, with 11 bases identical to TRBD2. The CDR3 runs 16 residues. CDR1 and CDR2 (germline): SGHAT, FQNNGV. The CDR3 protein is CGSSYPGTSGSNEQFF. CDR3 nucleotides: TGTGGCAGCAGCTACCCCGGGACTAGCGGTAGCAATGAGCAGTTCTTC.

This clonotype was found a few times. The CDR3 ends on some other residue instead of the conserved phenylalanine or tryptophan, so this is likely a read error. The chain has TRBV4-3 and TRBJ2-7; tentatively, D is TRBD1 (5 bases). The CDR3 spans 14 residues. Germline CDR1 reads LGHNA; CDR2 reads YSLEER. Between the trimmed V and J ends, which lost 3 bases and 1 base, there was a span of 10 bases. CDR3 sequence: CASSQDRTSYEQYL. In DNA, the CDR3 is TGCGCCAGCAGCCAGGATCGGACATCCTACGAGCAGTACTTG.

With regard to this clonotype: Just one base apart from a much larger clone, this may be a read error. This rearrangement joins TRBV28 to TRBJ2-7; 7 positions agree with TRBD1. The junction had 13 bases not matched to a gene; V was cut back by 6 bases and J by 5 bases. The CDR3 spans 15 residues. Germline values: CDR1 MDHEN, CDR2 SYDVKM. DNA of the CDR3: TGTGCCAGCAGAAGACAGGGAAGTAAGAACCACGAGCAGTACTTC. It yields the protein CASRRQGSKNHEQYF.

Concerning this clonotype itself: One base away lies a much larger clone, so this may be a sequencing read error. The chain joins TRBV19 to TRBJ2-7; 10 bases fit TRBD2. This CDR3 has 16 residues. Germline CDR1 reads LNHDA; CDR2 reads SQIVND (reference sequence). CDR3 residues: CANSITASSGSNEQYF. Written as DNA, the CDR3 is TGTGCCAATAGTATCACCGCGTCTAGCGGGAGTAACGAGCAGTACTTC. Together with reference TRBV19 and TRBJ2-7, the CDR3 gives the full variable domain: DGGITQSPKYLFRKEGQNVTLSCEQNLNHDAMYWYRQDPGQGLRLIYYSQIVNDFQKGDIAEGYSVSREKKESFPLTVTSAQKNPTAFYLCANSITASSGSNEQYFGPGTRLTVT.

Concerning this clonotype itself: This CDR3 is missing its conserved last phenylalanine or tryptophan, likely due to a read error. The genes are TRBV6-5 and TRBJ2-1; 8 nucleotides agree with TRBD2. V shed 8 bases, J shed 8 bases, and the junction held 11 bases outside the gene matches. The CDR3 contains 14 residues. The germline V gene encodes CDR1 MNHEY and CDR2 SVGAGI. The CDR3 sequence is CASAKLAGGDEQFL. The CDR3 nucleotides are TGTGCCAGCGCCAAGCTAGCGGGCGGGGATGAGCAGTTCCTC.

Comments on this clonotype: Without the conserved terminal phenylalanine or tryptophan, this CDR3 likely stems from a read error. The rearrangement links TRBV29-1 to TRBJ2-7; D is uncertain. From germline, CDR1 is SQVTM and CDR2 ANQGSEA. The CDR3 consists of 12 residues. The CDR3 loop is CSAGWGNHDQYC. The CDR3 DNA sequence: TGCAGCGCGGGTTGGGGTAATCACGATCAGTACTGC.

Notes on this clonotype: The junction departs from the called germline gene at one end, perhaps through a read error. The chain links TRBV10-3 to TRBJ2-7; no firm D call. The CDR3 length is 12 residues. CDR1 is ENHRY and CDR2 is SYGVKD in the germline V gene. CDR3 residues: CVISEKMEEQYF. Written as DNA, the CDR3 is TGTGTCATCAGTGAGAAGATGGAGGAGCAGTACTTC.

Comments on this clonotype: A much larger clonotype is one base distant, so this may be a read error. This CDR3 is CVWSGLAGETQYF. CDR3 bases: TGTGTCTGGTCAGGACTAGCGGGAGAGACCCAGTACTTC. The V call is TRBV30, the J call TRBJ2-5; 11 bases align to TRBD2. Germline loops: CDR1 GTSNPN, CDR2 SVGIG (reference sequence). CDR3 size: 13 residues. The variable domain in full, completed from reference TRBV30 and TRBJ2-5, reads SQTIHQWPATLVQPVGSPLSLECTVEGTSNPNLYWYRQAAGRGLQLLFYSVGIGQISSEVPQNLSASRPQDRQFILSSKKLLLSDSGFYLCVWSGLAGETQYFGPGTRLLVL.

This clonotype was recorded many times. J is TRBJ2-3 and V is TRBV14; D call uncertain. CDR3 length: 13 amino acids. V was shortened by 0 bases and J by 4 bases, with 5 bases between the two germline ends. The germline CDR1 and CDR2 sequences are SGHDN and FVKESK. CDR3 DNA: TGTGCCAGCAGCCAAGATGTGGCAGATACGCAGTATTTT. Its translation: CASSQDVADTQYF.

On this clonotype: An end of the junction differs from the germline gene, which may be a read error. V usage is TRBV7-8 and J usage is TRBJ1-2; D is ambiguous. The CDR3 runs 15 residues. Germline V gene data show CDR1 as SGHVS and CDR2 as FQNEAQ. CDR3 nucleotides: TGTGTCAGCAACTTAAGTTCCCCATTGGCCTTTGGCTACACCTTC. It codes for CVSNLSSPLAFGYTF.

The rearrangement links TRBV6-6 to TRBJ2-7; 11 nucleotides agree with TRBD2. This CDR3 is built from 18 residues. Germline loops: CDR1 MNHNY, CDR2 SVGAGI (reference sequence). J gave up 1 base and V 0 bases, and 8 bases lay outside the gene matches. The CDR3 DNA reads TGTGCCAGCAGTTACTCCGGACTAGCGGGCTTAAGGTCCTACGAGCAGTACTTC. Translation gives CASSYSGLAGLRSYEQYF.

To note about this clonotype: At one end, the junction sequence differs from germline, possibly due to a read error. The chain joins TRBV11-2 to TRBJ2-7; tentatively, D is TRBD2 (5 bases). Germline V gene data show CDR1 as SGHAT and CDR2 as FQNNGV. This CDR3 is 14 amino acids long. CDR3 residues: CVSLSSGITYEQYF. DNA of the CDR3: TGTGTCAGCTTATCCTCGGGGATTACCTACGAGCAGTACTTC.

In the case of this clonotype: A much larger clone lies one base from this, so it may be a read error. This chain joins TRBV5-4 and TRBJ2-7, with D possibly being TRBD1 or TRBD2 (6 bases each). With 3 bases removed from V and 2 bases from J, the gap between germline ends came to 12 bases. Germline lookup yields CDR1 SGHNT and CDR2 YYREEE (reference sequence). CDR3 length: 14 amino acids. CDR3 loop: CASSSGDFPYEQYF. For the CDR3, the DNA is TGTGCCAGCAGCTCAGGGGACTTCCCCTACGAGCAGTACTTC.

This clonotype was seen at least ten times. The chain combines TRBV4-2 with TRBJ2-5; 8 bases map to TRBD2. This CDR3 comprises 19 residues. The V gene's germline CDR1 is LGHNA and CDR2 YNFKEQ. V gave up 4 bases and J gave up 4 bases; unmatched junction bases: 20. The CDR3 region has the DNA TGTGCCAGCAGCCCCAGTTGGACTAGCCTAGCGGCCTTTGGAGAGACCCAGTACTTC. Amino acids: CASSPSWTSLAAFGETQYF.

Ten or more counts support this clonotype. The CDR3 nucleotides are TGTGCCAGCAGCCAAGAGGTAGCGGGGGCCTCCTACAATGAGCAGTTCTTC. Its translation: CASSQEVAGASYNEQFF. The chain joins TRBV4-2 to TRBJ2-1, with 9 bases lining up with TRBD2. Trimming took 0 bases from V and 0 from J; bases not matched to a gene: 3. CDR3 length: 17 amino acids. CDR1 LGHNA and CDR2 YNFKEQ come from the germline V gene.

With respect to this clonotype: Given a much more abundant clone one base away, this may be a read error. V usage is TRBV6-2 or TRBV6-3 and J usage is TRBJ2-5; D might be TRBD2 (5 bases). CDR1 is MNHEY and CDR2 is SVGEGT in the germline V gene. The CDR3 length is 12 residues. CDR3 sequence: CTSRPGLETQYF. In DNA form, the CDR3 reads TGTACCAGCAGACCGGGATTAGAGACCCAGTACTTC.

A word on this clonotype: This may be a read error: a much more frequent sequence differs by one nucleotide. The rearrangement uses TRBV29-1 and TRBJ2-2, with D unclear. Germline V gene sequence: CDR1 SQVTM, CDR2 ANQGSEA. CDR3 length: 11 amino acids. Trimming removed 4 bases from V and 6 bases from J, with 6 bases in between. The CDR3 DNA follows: TGCAGCGTTGGACTCGCCGGGGAGCTGTTTTTT. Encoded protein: CSVGLAGELFF.

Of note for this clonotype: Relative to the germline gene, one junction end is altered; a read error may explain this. The CDR3 protein is CASSVRVYEQYF. CDR3 bases: TGTGCTAGCAGTGTCAGGGTCTACGAGCAGTACTTC. This rearrangement joins TRBV6-1 to TRBJ2-7; possibly TRBD1 for D (5 bases). This CDR3 contains 12 residues. CDR1 MNHNS and CDR2 SASEGT come from the germline V gene.

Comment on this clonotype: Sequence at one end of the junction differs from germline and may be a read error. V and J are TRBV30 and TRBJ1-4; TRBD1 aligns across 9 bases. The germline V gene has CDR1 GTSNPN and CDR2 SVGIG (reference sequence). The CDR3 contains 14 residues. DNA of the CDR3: TGCGCCTGGAGCAGGACAGGGGACGGTGAAGAACTGTTTTTT. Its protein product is CAWSRTGDGEELFF.

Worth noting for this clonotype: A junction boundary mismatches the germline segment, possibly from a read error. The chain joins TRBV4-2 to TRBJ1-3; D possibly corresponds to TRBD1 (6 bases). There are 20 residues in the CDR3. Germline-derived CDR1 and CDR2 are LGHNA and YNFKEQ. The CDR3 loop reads CASSQGRDKGLTLSGSTIYF. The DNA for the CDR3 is TGTGCCAGCAGCCAAGGCCGGGACAAGGGGCTTACTCTCTCTGGAAGCACCATATATTTT.

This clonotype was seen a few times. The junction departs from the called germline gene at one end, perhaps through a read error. DNA of the CDR3: TGTGCCAACAGCCCTCACCCGGACAGAATTAACTATGGCTACACCTTC. It yields the protein CANSPHPDRINYGYTF. The chain recombines TRBV5-5 with TRBJ1-2; the D gene is possibly TRBD1 (6 bases). CDR1 and CDR2 (germline): SGHKS, YYEKEE (reference sequence). This CDR3 region has 16 residues.